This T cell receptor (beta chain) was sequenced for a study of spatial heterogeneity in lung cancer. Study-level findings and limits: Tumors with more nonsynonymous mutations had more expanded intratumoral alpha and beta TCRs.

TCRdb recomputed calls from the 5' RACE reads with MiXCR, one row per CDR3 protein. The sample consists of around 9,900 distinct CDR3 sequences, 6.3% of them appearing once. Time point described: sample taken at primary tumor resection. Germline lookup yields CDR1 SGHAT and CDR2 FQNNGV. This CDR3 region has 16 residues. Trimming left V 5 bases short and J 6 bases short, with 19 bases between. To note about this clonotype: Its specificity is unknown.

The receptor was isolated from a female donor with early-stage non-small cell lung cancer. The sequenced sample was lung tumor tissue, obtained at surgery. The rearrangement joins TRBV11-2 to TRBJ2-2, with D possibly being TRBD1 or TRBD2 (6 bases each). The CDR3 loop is CASSRYKTGGPGELFF. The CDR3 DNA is TGTGCCAGCAGCCGATATAAGACAGGAGGGCCCGGGGAGCTGTTTTTT.